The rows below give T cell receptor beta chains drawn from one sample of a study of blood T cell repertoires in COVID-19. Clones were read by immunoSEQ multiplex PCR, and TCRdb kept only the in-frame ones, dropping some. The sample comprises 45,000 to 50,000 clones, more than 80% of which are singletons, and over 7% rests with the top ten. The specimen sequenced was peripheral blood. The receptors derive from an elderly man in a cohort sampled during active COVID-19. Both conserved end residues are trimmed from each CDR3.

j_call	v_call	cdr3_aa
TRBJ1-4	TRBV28	ASSGQGASTNEKLF
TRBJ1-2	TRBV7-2	ASSLVIPVPNYGYT
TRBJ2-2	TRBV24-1	ATSDWTGGWTGELF
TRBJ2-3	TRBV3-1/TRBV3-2	ASSPSRVRVDTQY
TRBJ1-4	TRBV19	ASSTPGGGEKLF
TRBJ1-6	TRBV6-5	ASLVQGVNSPLH
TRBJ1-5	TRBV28	ASSSRDRGVSQPQH
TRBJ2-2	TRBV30	AWSLRTTNTGELF
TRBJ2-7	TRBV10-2	ASSEEVAVYEQY
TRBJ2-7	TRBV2	ASSVTSGTLFDEQY